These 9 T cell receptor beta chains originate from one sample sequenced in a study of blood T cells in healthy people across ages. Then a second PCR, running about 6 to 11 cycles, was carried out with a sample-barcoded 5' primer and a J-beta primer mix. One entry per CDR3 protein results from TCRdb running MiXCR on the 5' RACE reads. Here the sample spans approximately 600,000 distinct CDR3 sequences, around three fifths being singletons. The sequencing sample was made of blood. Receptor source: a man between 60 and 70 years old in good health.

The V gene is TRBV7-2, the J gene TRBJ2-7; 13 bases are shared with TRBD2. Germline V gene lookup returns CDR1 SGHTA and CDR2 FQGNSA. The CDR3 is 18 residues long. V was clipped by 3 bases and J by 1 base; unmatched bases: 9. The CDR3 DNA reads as TGTGCCAGCAGCTTTACTAGCGGGGGGGCCGTTACATCCTACGAGCAGTACTTC. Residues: CASSFTSGGAVTSYEQYF.

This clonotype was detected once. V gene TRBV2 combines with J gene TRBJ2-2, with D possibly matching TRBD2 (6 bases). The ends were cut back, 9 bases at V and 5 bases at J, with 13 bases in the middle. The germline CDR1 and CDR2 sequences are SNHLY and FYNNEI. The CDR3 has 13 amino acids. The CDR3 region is CASRREITGELFF. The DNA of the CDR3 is TGTGCCAGTAGGAGGGAAATAACCGGGGAGCTGTTTTTT.

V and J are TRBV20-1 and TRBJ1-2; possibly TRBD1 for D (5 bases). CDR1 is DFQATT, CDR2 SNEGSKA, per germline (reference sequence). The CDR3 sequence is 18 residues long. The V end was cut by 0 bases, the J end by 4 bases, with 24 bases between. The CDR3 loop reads CSARDLAGTYRPTYGYTF. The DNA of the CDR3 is TGCAGTGCTAGAGATCTTGCCGGGACTTACCGACCTACCTATGGCTACACCTTC.

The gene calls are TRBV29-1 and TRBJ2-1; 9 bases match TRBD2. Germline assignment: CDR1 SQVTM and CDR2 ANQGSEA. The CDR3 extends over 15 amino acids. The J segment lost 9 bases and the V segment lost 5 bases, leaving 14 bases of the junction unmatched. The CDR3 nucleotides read TGCAGCGTTCCGCGGGGGGGCGGCGGAGGGAGTGAGCAGTTCTTC. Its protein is CSVPRGGGGGSEQFF.

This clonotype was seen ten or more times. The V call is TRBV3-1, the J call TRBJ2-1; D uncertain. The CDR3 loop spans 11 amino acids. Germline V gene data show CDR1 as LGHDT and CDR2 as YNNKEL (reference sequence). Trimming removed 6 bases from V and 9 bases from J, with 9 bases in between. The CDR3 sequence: CASSHMGEQFF. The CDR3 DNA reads TGTGCCAGCAGTCATATGGGTGAGCAGTTCTTC.

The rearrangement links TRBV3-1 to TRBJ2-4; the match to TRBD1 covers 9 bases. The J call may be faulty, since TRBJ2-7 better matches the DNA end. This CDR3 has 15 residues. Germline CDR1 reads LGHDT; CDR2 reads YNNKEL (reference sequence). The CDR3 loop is CASSQHPTGGYEQYF. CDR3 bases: TGTGCCAGCAGCCAACACCCGACAGGGGGATACGAGCAGTACTTC.

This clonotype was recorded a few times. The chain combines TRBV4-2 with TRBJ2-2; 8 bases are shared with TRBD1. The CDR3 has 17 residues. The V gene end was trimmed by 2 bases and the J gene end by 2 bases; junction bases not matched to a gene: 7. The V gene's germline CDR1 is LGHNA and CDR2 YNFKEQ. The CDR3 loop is CASSQSGQGANTGELFF. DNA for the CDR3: TGTGCCAGCAGCCAAAGCGGGCAGGGGGCAAACACCGGGGAGCTGTTTTTT.

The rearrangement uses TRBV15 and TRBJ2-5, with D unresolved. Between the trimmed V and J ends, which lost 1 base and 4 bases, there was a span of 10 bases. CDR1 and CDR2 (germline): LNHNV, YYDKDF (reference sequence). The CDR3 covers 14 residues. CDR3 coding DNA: TGTGCCACCAGCAGAGGGAAAGACTCAGAGACCCAGTACTTC. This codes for CATSRGKDSETQYF.

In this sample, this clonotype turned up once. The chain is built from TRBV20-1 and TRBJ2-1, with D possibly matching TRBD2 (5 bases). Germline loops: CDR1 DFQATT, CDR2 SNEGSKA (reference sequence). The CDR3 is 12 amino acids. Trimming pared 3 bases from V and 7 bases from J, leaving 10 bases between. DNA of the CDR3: TGCAGTGCTAGGTTTGGCGGGAATGAGCAGTTCTTC. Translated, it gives CSARFGGNEQFF.